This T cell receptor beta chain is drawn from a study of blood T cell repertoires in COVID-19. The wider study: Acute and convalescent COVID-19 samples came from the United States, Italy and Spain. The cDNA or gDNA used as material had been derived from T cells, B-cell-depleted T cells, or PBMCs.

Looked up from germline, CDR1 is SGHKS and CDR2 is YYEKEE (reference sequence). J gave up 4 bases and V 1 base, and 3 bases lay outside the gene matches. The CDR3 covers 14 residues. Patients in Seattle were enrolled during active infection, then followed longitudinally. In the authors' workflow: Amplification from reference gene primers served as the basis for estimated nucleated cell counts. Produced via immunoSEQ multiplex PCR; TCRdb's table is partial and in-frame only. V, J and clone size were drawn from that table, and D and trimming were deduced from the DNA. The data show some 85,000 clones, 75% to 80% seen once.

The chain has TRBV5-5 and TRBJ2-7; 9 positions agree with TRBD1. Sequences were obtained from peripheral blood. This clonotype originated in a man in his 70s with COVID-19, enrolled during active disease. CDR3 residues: CASSLWTGDYEQYF. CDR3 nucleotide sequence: TGTGCCAGCAGCTTGTGGACAGGGGATTACGAGCAGTACTTC. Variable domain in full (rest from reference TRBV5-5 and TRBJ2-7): DAGVTQSPTHLIKTRGQQVTLRCSPISGHKSVSWYQQVLGQGPQFIFQYYEKEERGRGNFPDRFSARQFPNYSSELNVNALLLGDSALYLCASSLWTGDYEQYFGPGTRLTVT.